This TCR beta chain was identified in a study of CD8+ T cells in alopecia areata. Background on the study: Treatment comprised oral tofacitinib, 5 to 10 mg twice daily, in treated patients.

RNA was extracted and reverse transcribed into cDNA as the sequencing template. Only in-frame clones appear in the TCRdb table, and some are missing; sequencing was by immunoSEQ multiplex PCR. This sample has about 69,000 clones, with approximately 60% found just once. This clone was recorded a few times. At one boundary the junction diverges from the germline segment, which might be a read error. Those with alopecia areata gave lesional scalp punch biopsies and peripheral blood. The CDR3 length is 14 residues. Germline V lookup: CDR1 SGHDT, CDR2 YYEEEE. The chain has TRBV5-6 and TRBJ1-1, with D uncertain. The input for sequencing was CD8+ T cells sorted from blood, taken at week 0. The sequence derives from a human donor with alopecia areata. The CDR3 sequence: CASSQVSARTEAFF. The CDR3 region has the DNA TGCGCCAGCAGCCAAGTGAGTGCGAGAACTGAAGCTTTCTTT.